The rows below give T cell receptor beta chains drawn from one sample of a study of blood T cell repertoires in COVID-19. Data came from immunoSEQ multiplex PCR; TCRdb stores just in-frame clones and leaves some out. The table includes around 250,000 clones, around 83% detected once. Sequences were obtained from PBMCs or T cells enriched from blood (not recorded which). The receptors were gathered from a middle-aged man who had been exposed to COVID-19. The CDR3 runs from the conserved cysteine through the conserved F or W. D genes are given only for firm matches. Some rows have no size entry. The others give once, few or many, or a class for an expanded clone.

J gene | V gene | clone size | D gene | CDR3 protein | CDR3 DNA
TRBJ1-2 | TRBV10-2 | few | TRBD1 | CASRFTGDDFNYGYTF | TGCGCCAGCAGATTTACAGGGGACGACTTTAACTATGGCTACACCTTC
TRBJ2-1 | TRBV5-8 | NA | NA | CASSSRTTHNEQFF | TGTGCCAGCAGCTCGAGGACTACCCACAATGAGCAGTTCTTC
TRBJ2-7 | TRBV5-1 | once | TRBD2 | CASSDGLSGASYEQYF | TGCGCCAGCAGCGATGGACTCAGCGGGGCCTCCTACGAGCAGTACTTC
TRBJ2-5 | TRBV4-2 | NA | TRBD2 | CASSQVNIELLAGQETQYF | TGTGCCAGCAGCCAAGTGAACATAGAACTTCTAGCGGGGCAAGAGACCCAGTACTTC
TRBJ1-6 | TRBV27 | NA | NA | CASSLDSSYNSPLHF | TGTGCCAGCAGTTTAGATAGCTCCTATAATTCACCCCTCCACTTT
TRBJ2-2 | TRBV11-2 | NA | TRBD2 | CASSLRLAGETGELFF | TGTGCCAGCAGCTTACGCCTAGCGGGGGAAACCGGGGAGCTGTTTTTT
TRBJ2-1 | TRBV27 | once | NA | CASSYSGAYNEQFF | TGTGCCAGCAGTTACTCGGGGGCCTACAATGAGCAGTTCTTC
TRBJ1-5 | TRBV2 | NA | TRBD1 | CASSGTGGNQPQHF | TGTGCCAGCAGCGGAACAGGGGGGAATCAGCCCCAGCATTTT
TRBJ2-7 | TRBV18 | once | NA | CASSPFEQELYEQYF | TGTGCCAGCTCACCATTCGAACAGGAACTTTACGAGCAGTACTTC
TRBJ1-5 | TRBV3-1/TRBV3-2 | NA | TRBD1 | CASSLSRGNQPQHF | TGTGCCAGCAGCCTATCCAGGGGGAATCAGCCCCAGCATTTT